Listed below are T cell receptor beta chains from one sample, sequenced in a study of regulatory T cells in long-lasting Graves disease. One entry per CDR3 protein results from TCRdb running MiXCR on the multiplex PCR reads. In the table there are 650,000 to 700,000 distinct CDR3 sequences, 30% of which are singletons. This specimen was peripheral blood mononuclear cells (PBMCs), taken when the disease was refractory, from a patient treated with antithyroid drugs. These receptors originate from a female donor with Graves disease. Each CDR3 is given without its conserved first and last residue.

>TRBV3-1|TRBJ2-4
ASGTGNIQY
>TRBV2|TRBJ2-1
ASTRHEQF
>TRBV7-3|TRBJ2-7
ASSWYGLYEQY
>TRBV7-9|TRBJ2-5
ASSPRGSPGETQY
>TRBV5-6|TRBJ1-1
ASTPLRQGFTEAF
>TRBV10-3|TRBJ1-1
AISPIGGHMNTEAF
>TRBV5-1|TRBJ1-2
ASSLRGGEGGGYT
>TRBV20-1|TRBJ1-1
SAREGEGWNTEAF
>TRBV20-1|TRBJ1-1
SARDNRNTEAF
>TRBV15|TRBJ2-5
ATSRDSPETQY
>TRBV20-1|TRBJ1-2
SAIGAANYGYT
>TRBV14|TRBJ2-7
ASSQDSRSGRIHEQY
>TRBV6-1|TRBJ1-2
ASRRTGPMRGYT
>TRBV7-9|TRBJ1-3
ASGPSSGNTIY
>TRBV5-4|TRBJ1-4
ASSAQMGEGEKLF
>TRBV28|TRBJ2-7
ASSLVGEGLAGDYEQY
>TRBV7-9|TRBJ2-7
ASSFLGGTDPYEQY
>TRBV27|TRBJ1-2
ASSPSPQGPFSYGYT
>TRBV25-1|TRBJ1-3
ASGRQGGSGNTIY
>TRBV6-2/TRBV6-3|TRBJ1-2
ASSYTIRFSGYT
>TRBV2|TRBJ1-1
ASSDAAGVSTEAF
>TRBV12-3/TRBV12-4|TRBJ1-3
ASSSDGRSGNTIY
>TRBV6-5|TRBJ1-2
ASSFYRGRGYT
>TRBV11-2|TRBJ2-6
ASNPLISGANVLT
>TRBV10-3|TRBJ2-7
AISVDRTYEQY
>TRBV19|TRBJ2-7
ASSKTLTGEQY
>TRBV27|TRBJ1-2
ASSLIGRGQEGYT
>TRBV7-6|TRBJ1-1
ASSLSPLGGSNTEAF
>TRBV20-1|TRBJ1-2
SARDPGEGYT
>TRBV25-1|TRBJ1-5
ASSDYREGNQPQH
>TRBV7-3|TRBJ2-5
ASSQGGTSGRHQETQY
>TRBV29-1|TRBJ1-2
SVDLVPGANNYGYT
>TRBV12-3/TRBV12-4|TRBJ1-6
ASSVEDTGDSPLH
>TRBV12-3/TRBV12-4|TRBJ2-2
ASSLARELF
>TRBV20-1|TRBJ2-7
SANPLAGVGNEQY
>TRBV12-3/TRBV12-4|TRBJ1-2
ASSLARGALYGYT
>TRBV2|TRBJ1-6
ASSYRGVNSPLH